This TCR beta chain was obtained from a study of blood T cells in healthy people across ages. A J-beta primer mix and a sample-barcoded 5' primer were used in a second PCR of about 7 to 12 cycles. Each CDR3 protein is one row after TCRdb ran MiXCR on the 5' RACE reads. Of some 690,000 distinct CDR3 sequences listed, roughly 20% are singletons. Each sample provided at least 6 micrograms of extracted total RNA. Germline CDR1 and CDR2: SGHTA and FQGNSA. The CDR3 is made up of 15 amino acids. Deletions cut 5 bases from V and 0 bases from J, with 11 bases between. Specimen: blood. The chain recombines TRBV7-2 with TRBJ2-1; unclear D gene. The sequence was obtained from a man between 65 and 80 years old in good health. CDR3 DNA: TGTGCCAGCAGCCCTTACCAAAACTCCTACAATGAGCAGTTCTTC. Translated: CASSPYQNSYNEQFF. Full variable domain (outside the CDR3, taken from reference TRBV7-2 and TRBJ2-1): GAGVSQSPSNKVTEKGKDVELRCDPISGHTALYWYRQSLGQGLEFLIYFQGNSAPDKSGLPSDRFSAERTGGSVSTLTIQRTQQEDSAVYLCASSPYQNSYNEQFFGPGTRLTVL.